What follows is one T cell receptor (beta chain) and its context. The antigen is undetermined. This entry belongs to a study of OX40 agonist ivuxolimab in advanced cancers. Whole-study context: Three partial responders included one hepatocellular carcinoma patient and two cutaneous melanoma patients. Study-level findings and limits: Low clonal expansion, among the lowest seen, marked partial responders at 0.1-3.0 mg/kg.

Patients had blood sampled at baseline and again on cycle 4 day 1 and cycle 7 day 1. Sequencing used immunoSEQ multiplex PCR; TCRdb keeps in-frame clones, though not all of them. The sample consists of around 80,000 clones, 70% to 90% of them appearing once. Looked up from germline, CDR1 is MNHEY and CDR2 is SMNVEV (reference sequence). The CDR3 contains 14 residues. The V and J ends lost 5 bases and 4 bases, in that order; junction bases with no gene match: 6. V usage is TRBV27 and J usage is TRBJ1-2, with TRBD1 matching 8 bases. The TCR was taken from an adult with an advanced solid tumor such as melanoma, head and neck, liver or kidney cancer. The sample was CD4+ or CD8+ T cells sorted from blood, taken in a trial of the OX40 agonist ivuxolimab. CDR3 loop: CASSAFTGGYGYTF. As DNA, the CDR3 is TGTGCCAGCAGTGCATTCACAGGGGGCTATGGCTACACCTTC.